This entry lists 7 T cell receptor beta chains sequenced from one sample in a study of Tregs in tolerant kidney transplant recipients. Sequenced by immunoSEQ multiplex PCR; TCRdb stores in-frame clones only, minus some. In the table there are 15,000 to 20,000 clones, roughly 58% of which are singletons. These TCRs' antigens remain unknown. Sequenced: Tregs from blood cultured with allogeneic cells. The receptors were sampled from a human donor in good health.

The chain recombines TRBV7-2 with TRBJ2-5; possibly TRBD1 for D (5 bases). Between the trimmed V and J ends, which lost 0 bases and 4 bases, there was a span of 9 bases. This CDR3 has 14 residues. Germline CDR1 SGHTA, CDR2 FQGNSA. The CDR3 sequence is CASSLAAGRETQYF. For the CDR3, the DNA is TGTGCCAGCAGCTTAGCCGCAGGGCGAGAGACCCAGTACTTC.

The chain employs TRBV6-1 and TRBJ2-7; maybe TRBD2 (6 bases). Deletions cut 7 bases from V and 0 bases from J, with 16 bases between. The CDR3 runs 15 residues. Germline-derived CDR1 and CDR2 are MNHNS and SASEGT. In DNA, the CDR3 is TGTGCCAGCAAGGGGCCCGCTAGCGACTCCTACGAGCAGTACTTC. Translation gives CASKGPASDSYEQYF.

In its sample, this clone was seen once. The V gene is TRBV9, the J gene TRBJ1-1; D gene uncertain. Trimming pared 2 bases from V and 0 bases from J, leaving 11 bases between. CDR3 length equals 15 residues. CDR1 and CDR2 (germline): SGDLS, YYNGEE. CDR3: CASSVGYRMNTEAFF. CDR3 sequence (DNA): TGTGCCAGCAGCGTGGGTTACAGAATGAACACTGAAGCTTTCTTT.

The rearrangement joins TRBV11-2 to TRBJ1-3; TRBD1 might be the D (5 bases). The germline V and J ends were trimmed by 0 bases and 1 base, with 7 bases remaining between them. In germline, CDR1 is SGHAT, CDR2 FQNNGV. The CDR3 length is 15 residues. This chain's CDR3 is CASSLEGGSGNTIYF. For the CDR3, the DNA is TGTGCCAGCAGCTTAGAGGGGGGGTCTGGAAACACCATATATTTT.

This sequence joins TRBV2 and TRBJ1-1; D not certain. Germline V gives CDR1 SNHLY, CDR2 FYNNEI. This CDR3 has 13 amino acids. Trimming shortened V by 7 bases and J by 0 bases, and 9 bases separated the two germline ends. This CDR3 is CASTRILNTEAFF. CDR3 nucleotide sequence: TGTGCCAGCACAAGGATCTTGAACACTGAAGCTTTCTTT.

The V gene is TRBV4-2, the J gene TRBJ1-3, with 7 bases matching TRBD1. J was trimmed by 0 bases and V by 6 bases; bases with no gene match: 11. This CDR3 has 17 residues. Germline CDR1 is LGHNA and CDR2 is YNFKEQ. CDR3 amino acids: CASSPGQLKPSGNTIYF. For the CDR3, the DNA is TGTGCCAGCAGTCCGGGACAGCTAAAACCCTCTGGAAACACCATATATTTT.

This chain links TRBV11-2 with TRBJ1-1; D unresolved. V lost 5 bases, J lost 7 bases, and 14 bases lay in between. The germline V gene has CDR1 SGHAT and CDR2 FQNNGV. The CDR3 is 13 amino acids. The CDR3 region has the DNA TGTGCCAGCAGCCTCCGGGTGGAGGGTGAAGCTTTCTTT. The encoded protein is CASSLRVEGEAFF.